The T cell receptor (beta chain) described here comes from a study of T cell responses to AZD1222 COVID-19 vaccine. Regarding the study as a whole: Only a handful of AZD1222 recipients tested seropositive at baseline.

This CDR3 spans 13 amino acids. The V gene's germline CDR1 is SEHNR and CDR2 FQNEAQ (reference sequence). V was clipped by 1 base and J by 3 bases, with 7 bases between them. As concerns this clone: The antigen is not known. Other DNA sequences from this sample encode an identical CDR3 as well.

Only in-frame clones appear in the TCRdb table, and some are missing; sequencing was by immunoSEQ multiplex PCR. The sample consists of some 200,000 clones, more than 75% of them appearing once. Pooling of second doses given at about 4 or about 12 weeks was done. The TCR originated in an adult who received the AZD1222 COVID-19 vaccine. The chain joins TRBV7-9 to TRBJ2-7; D is uncertain. The sequences come from peripheral blood, collected 28 days after the second AZD1222 dose. The CDR3 sequence: CASSLGQYYEQYF. CDR3 DNA: TGTGCCAGCAGCTTAGGACAATACTACGAGCAGTACTTC. The full variable domain, in which reference TRBV7-9 and TRBJ2-7 provide the parts outside the CDR3, is DTGVSQNPRHKITKRGQNVTFRCDPISEHNRLYWYRQTLGQGPEFLTYFQNEAQLEKSRLLSDRFSAERPKGSFSTLEIQRTEQGDSAMYLCASSLGQYYEQYFGPGTRLTVT.